Sequencing of this T cell receptor beta chain was carried out in a study of T cells in Graves' hyperthyroidism and ophthalmopathy (dated by TCRdb to about 2019). In terms of the full investigation: Peripheral blood was collected at initial diagnosis, before any treatment. Prospective prediction of ophthalmopathy was tested in an independent validation cohort consisting of roughly 19 hyperthyroidism patients and around 16 patients who later progressed to ophthalmopathy. Thyroid tissue and blood T-cell repertoires from more than 5 Graves' hyperthyroidism patients were also compared in the study. The approximately 100 discovery patients were divided at random into training and test sets in a 7:3 ratio. TCR V-J signatures able to tell the groups apart were searched for in a discovery cohort of 90 to 100 patients, of whom 43 had Graves' ophthalmopathy and roughly 59 had stable Graves' hyperthyroidism. After blood sampling, hyperthyroidism patients were treated with methimazole at a starting dose of 30 mg daily, and ophthalmopathy patients were treated with high-dose intravenous methylprednisolone. TCR Vbeta CDR3 sequencing of approximately 140 peripheral blood samples (43 ophthalmopathy, under 80 hyperthyroidism and roughly 17 progressor patients) is reported in the paper.

Amplification of TCR beta CDR3 regions was carried out from RNA transcripts. For the first round of RT-PCR on the TCR CDR3, the HTBI primer set was used together with the Qiagen OneStep RT-PCR kit. Libraries were constructed in a second round of multiplex PCR, after which size selection and purification were performed. The libraries were sequenced on an Illumina HiSeq2000 using paired-end 100 bp reads. As for the original processing: Raw data were processed with SOAPnuke, discarding reads with adapters, uncalled bases, mean Phred below 15, or no exact constant-primer or identifier match. High-quality paired reads were merged using COPE v1.2.5, and each unique nucleotide sequence was defined as a clonotype. MiTCR v1.1 was used to align clonotypes to the IMGT TRBV, TRBD and TRBJ reference segments. Analysis was restricted to V-J combinations with a frequency above 0.0001, which covered about 99% of repertoires. A TCS score was defined as the ratio between F50 (clonal expansion) and ExV (chaos), using BLOSUM62-based TCRdist between CDR3 peptides within each V-J. Welch's t-statistics and random forest reduced 500 to 550 V-J features to about 12, which were used in a naive Bayes classifier (R e1071). The public reads were quality trimmed at Q25 with fastp and then assembled into clones with MiXCR by TCRdb, keeping productive beta chains. Rows are unified per CDR3 protein, each entry keeping the most common DNA and genes. The authors' filters were not applied to this entry. This sample is represented by 500,000 to 750,000 distinct CDR3 sequences; approximately 14% of them were singletons. Under 7.5% of the sample is held by the ten biggest clonotypes.

Graves' hyperthyroidism was defined as stable when no progression to ophthalmopathy occurred over 18 months of follow-up. Hyperthyroidism patients were newly diagnosed, had a disease duration of under 2 months, and were aged 18 to 65 years. The study excluded patients with uncontrolled infections, other autoimmune diseases, pregnancy or lactation. Diagnoses were established on the basis of clinical symptoms, serum thyroxine and TRAb, thyroid ultrasound, and orbital computed tomography. PBMCs were separated from 7.5 to 10 ml of fresh peripheral blood using Ficoll-Paque density gradient centrifugation. Total RNA was extracted with Trizol reagent, and quality was checked on an Agilent 2100 Bioanalyzer. V is clipped by 0 bases and J by 1 base, and the sequence between their germline boundaries is 12 bases long. The germline V gene yields ENHRY for CDR1 and SYGVKD for CDR2. There are 16 amino acids in the CDR3, from cysteine to phenylalanine inclusive. Only the CDR3 DNA is retained, 48 bases long and in frame from the first base.

Points on this clonotype: It lacks a known antigen. Base qualities were left out, and no much larger clone turns up one base away.

Overall study results and their limits: A 13 V-J signature model separated ophthalmopathy from stable hyperthyroidism, with around 91% sensitivity and 81.08% specificity in cross-validation and 80%/75% in testing. During validation, the model predicted progression to ophthalmopathy a median of about 5.9 months ahead of onset, with around 71% sensitivity and 72.22% specificity. Most expanded thyroid clonotypes (frequency above 0.001) were also detected in blood, suggesting blood repertoires may reflect thyroid immune responses. No statistical method was used to fix the sample size in advance, and group allocation was not hidden from the investigators.

The sample consisted of blood. Recombination connected TRBV10-3 to TRBJ2-5, with TRBD2 tentatively as D gene (5 bases match). The sequence derives from a woman aged 25-40 years with Graves' hyperthyroidism. In nucleotides, the sequence is TGTGCCATCAGTGAGTCCAGCGGAGTAAGCCAAGAGACCCAGTACTTC. This encodes CAISESSGVSQETQYF.